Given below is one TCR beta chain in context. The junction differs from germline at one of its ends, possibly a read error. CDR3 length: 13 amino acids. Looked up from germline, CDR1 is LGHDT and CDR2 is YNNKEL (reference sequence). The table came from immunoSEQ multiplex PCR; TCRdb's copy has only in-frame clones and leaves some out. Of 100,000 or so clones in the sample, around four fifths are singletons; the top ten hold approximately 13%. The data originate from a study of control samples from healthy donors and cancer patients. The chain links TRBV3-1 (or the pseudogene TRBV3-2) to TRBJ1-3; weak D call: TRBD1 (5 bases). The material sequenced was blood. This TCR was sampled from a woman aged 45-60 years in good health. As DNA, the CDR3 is TGTGCCAGCGGCCAGGGAGCTGGAAACACCATATATTTT. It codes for CASGQGAGNTIYF.